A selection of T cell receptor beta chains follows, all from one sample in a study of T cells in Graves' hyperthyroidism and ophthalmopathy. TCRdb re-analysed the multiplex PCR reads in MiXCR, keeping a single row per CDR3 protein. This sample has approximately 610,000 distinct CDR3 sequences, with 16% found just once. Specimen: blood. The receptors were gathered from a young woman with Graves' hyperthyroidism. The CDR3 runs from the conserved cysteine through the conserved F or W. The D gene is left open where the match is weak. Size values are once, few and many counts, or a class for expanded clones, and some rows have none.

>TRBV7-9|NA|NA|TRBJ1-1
TGTGCCAGCAGCTTGGCCTTAATAAACACTGAAGCTTTCTTT
CASSLALINTEAFF
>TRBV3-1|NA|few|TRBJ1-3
TGTGCCAGCAGCCACTGGCGACAGACCCTCTTCGGCTCTGGAAACACCATATATTTT
CASSHWRQTLFGSGNTIYF
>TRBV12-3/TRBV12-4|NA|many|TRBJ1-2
TGTGCCAGCAGTTGGGACGGGTCCTATGGCTACACCTTC
CASSWDGSYGYTF
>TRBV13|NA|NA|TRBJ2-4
TGTGCCAGCAGCTTAGGAGTAGCCAAAAACATTCAGTACTTC
CASSLGVAKNIQYF
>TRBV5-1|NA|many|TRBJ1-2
TGCGCCAGCAGCAAGGGGACGGTATCTAACTATGGCTACACCTTC
CASSKGTVSNYGYTF
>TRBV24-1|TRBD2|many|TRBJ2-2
TGTGCCACCAGTGATTCGTCTAGCGGGGGGGCCGGGGAGCTGTTTTTT
CATSDSSSGGAGELFF
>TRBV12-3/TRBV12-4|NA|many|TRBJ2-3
TGTGCCAGCAGTTTCCCGGGAGTGGCAGATACGCAGTATTTT
CASSFPGVADTQYF
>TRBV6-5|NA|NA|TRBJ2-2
TGTGCCAGCAGTTACTCGAAGGGGGGCTTCGACACCGGGGAGCTGTTTTTT
CASSYSKGGFDTGELFF
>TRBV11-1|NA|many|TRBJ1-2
TGTGCCAGCAGCTTAAAGGGGGACTATGGCTACACCTTC
CASSLKGDYGYTF
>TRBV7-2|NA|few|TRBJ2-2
TGTGCCAGCAGCTTAGTAGTGGGTCCGAACACCGGGGAGCTGTTTTTT
CASSLVVGPNTGELFF
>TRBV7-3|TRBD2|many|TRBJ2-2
TGTGCCAGCAGCCCCCGGACTAGCTCGCCCGGGGAGCTGTTTTTT
CASSPRTSSPGELFF
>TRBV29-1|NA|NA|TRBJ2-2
TGCAGCGGGGGAGGAGGTGGGGAGCTGTTTTTT
CSGGGGGELFF
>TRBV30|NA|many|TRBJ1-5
TGTGCCTGGAGTGTACGGGGGATTCAGCCCCAGCATTTT
CAWSVRGIQPQHF
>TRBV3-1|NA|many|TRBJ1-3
TGTGCCAGCAGTACAGACCCTGGAAACACCATATATTTT
CASSTDPGNTIYF
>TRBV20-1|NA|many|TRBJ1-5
TGCAGTGCTAGAGATTGGAGTTCAGGGGGCAATCAGCCCCAGCATTTT
CSARDWSSGGNQPQHF
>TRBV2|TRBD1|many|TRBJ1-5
TGTGCCAGCAGGGGCCACAGGGGTGGGAATCAGCCCCAGCATTTT
CASRGHRGGNQPQHF
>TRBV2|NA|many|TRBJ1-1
TGTGCCAGCAGTGAATTACGTGTGGTTAGCACTGAAGCTTTCTTT
CASSELRVVSTEAFF
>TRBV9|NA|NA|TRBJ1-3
TGTGCCAGCAGCGTAGGGGACCCGCTGGACACCATATATTTT
CASSVGDPLDTIYF
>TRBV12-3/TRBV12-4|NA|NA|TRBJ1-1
TGTACCAGCAGTTTAGGGCGTGAAGCTTTCTTT
CTSSLGREAFF
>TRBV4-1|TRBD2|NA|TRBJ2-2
TGCGCCAGCAGCCGCGGACTAGCTCCCGGGGAGCTGTTTTTT
CASSRGLAPGELFF
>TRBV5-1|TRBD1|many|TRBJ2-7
TGCGCCAGCAGCTTGGTGCCAGGGGGCGCCCCTTACGAGCAGTACTTC
CASSLVPGGAPYEQYF
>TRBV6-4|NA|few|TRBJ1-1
TGTGCCAGCAGTGACGAAACAGGGAAGGGGACGAACACTGGAGCTTTCTTT
CASSDETGKGTNTGAFF
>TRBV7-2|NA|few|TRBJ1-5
TGTGCCGGCAGTTTTAGCGAGGTGCGGACCCGGGGACAGCCCCAGCATTTT
CAGSFSEVRTRGQPQHF
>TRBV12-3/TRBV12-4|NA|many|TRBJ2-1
TGTGCCAGCAGTTCCGGGACGGACTACAATGAGCAGTTCTTC
CASSSGTDYNEQFF